These 3 T cell receptor beta chains came from one sample sequenced in a study of blood T cell repertoires in COVID-19. Here immunoSEQ multiplex PCR was the method, and the copy in TCRdb shows in-frame clones only, minus some. In the table there are about 160,000 clones, around four fifths of which are singletons. The material sequenced was PBMCs or T cells enriched from blood (not recorded which). The receptor set was obtained from a woman between 50 and 59 years old who had recovered from COVID-19.

The V call is TRBV27, the J call TRBJ1-1; D gene ambiguous. Trimming cost V 6 bases and J 0 bases, with 11 bases left between them. The CDR3 is 14 residues long. Germline V lookup: CDR1 MNHEY, CDR2 SMNVEV (reference sequence). DNA for the CDR3: TGTGCCAGCAGAAGAGGAGCAATGAACACTGAAGCTTTCTTT. This gives the protein CASRRGAMNTEAFF.

The chain uses TRBV7-3 and TRBJ2-6, with TRBD2 matching over 8 bases. The germline gives CDR1 SGHTA, CDR2 FQGTGA. V lost 5 bases and J lost 2; bases outside the gene matches: 20. The CDR3 length is 21 residues. The chain's CDR3 is CASSPRGGESRFTPGANVLTF. The CDR3 DNA sequence: TGTGCCAGCAGCCCCCGGGGGGGCGAATCACGATTTACTCCTGGGGCCAACGTCCTGACTTTC.

The chain is built from TRBV19 and TRBJ1-5, with 7 bases identical to TRBD1. Looked up from germline, CDR1 is LNHDA and CDR2 is SQIVND (reference sequence). The CDR3 runs 14 residues. V gave up 2 bases and J gave up 4 bases; unmatched junction bases: 2. The CDR3: CASSILTGNQPQHF. The CDR3 region has the DNA TGTGCCAGTAGTATATTGACAGGGAATCAGCCCCAGCATTTT.